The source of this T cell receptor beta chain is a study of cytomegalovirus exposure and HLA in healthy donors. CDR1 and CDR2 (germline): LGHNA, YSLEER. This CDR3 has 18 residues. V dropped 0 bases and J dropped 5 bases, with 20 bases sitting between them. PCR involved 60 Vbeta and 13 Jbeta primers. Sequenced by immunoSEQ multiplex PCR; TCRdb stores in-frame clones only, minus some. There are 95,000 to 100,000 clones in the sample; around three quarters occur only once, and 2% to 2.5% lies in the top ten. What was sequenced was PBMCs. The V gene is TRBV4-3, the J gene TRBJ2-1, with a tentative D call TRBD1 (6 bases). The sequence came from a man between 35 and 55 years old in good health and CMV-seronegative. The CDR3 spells CASSQDTPRGRTHNEQFF. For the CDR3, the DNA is TGCGCCAGCAGCCAAGATACCCCCAGGGGAAGAACACACAATGAGCAGTTCTTC.